This is a list of T cell receptor beta chains from one sample in a study of T cell responses to AZD1222 COVID-19 vaccine. Clones were read by immunoSEQ multiplex PCR, and TCRdb kept only the in-frame ones, dropping some. The sample contains more than 110,000 clones, around 93% of which appear only once. This specimen was peripheral blood, taken 28 days after the second AZD1222 dose. The receptors come from an adult who received the AZD1222 COVID-19 vaccine. Each CDR3 is given with its conserved first and last residue. The D gene is left open where the match is weak. Only part of the rows carry a size: once, few, many, or a class if the clone is expanded.

J	size	V	D	DNA	CDR3
TRBJ1-5	NA	TRBV15	NA	TGTGCCACCAGCAGAGATGTTGGGTTTACAGAGCCTTCCAATCAGCCCCAGCATTTT	CATSRDVGFTEPSNQPQHF
TRBJ2-7	NA	TRBV5-1	NA	TGCGCCAGCAGCTTCAACTACGAGCAGTACTTC	CASSFNYEQYF
TRBJ1-2	NA	TRBV9	NA	TGTGCCAGCAGCGTAGGGGGTTCCATAATCTATGGCTACACCTTC	CASSVGGSIIYGYTF
TRBJ1-1	NA	TRBV5-1	TRBD1	TGCGCATCCAAGGACAGGGGAAGGATGAACACTGAAGCTTTCTTT	CASKDRGRMNTEAFF
TRBJ1-1	once	TRBV6-2/TRBV6-3	NA	TGTGCCAGCAGCACAGGGAAGAACACTGAAGCTTTCTTT	CASSTGKNTEAFF
TRBJ1-2	NA	TRBV6-5	NA	TGTGCCAGCAGACCCGTGCCAGGGATCTATGGCTACACCTTC	CASRPVPGIYGYTF
TRBJ2-7	NA	TRBV5-1	NA	TGCGCCAGCAGCATCGGGAGTACCTACGAGCAGTACTTC	CASSIGSTYEQYF
TRBJ2-5	NA	TRBV23-1	TRBD1	TGCGCCAGCAGGAACCGGGACAGGGGGGACCAAGAGACCCAGTACTTC	CASRNRDRGDQETQYF
TRBJ1-5	NA	TRBV28	TRBD1	TGTGCCAGCAGCACCGACAGGGGAAGAAATCAGCCCCAGCATTTT	CASSTDRGRNQPQHF
TRBJ2-2	NA	TRBV28	NA	TGTGCCAGCAGGCGAGGGGATCTTGAAACCGGGGAGCTGTTTTTT	CASRRGDLETGELFF
TRBJ2-2	NA	TRBV3-1/TRBV3-2	NA	TGTGCCAGCAGCCCCCCTCCGGGAGAGGTCACCGGGGAGCTGTTTTTT	CASSPPPGEVTGELFF
TRBJ2-7	NA	TRBV28	NA	TGTGCCAGCGCGGGTCCAGCTCTTTACGAGCAGTACTTC	CASAGPALYEQYF
TRBJ2-7	NA	TRBV7-2	TRBD2	TGTGCCAGCAGCTTCAGGACTAGCGGGAGATACGAGCAGTACTTC	CASSFRTSGRYEQYF
TRBJ1-1	NA	TRBV5-1	NA	TGCGCCAGCAGCCTTACAGGGACGATGGCTTTCTTT	CASSLTGTMAFF
TRBJ2-3	NA	TRBV13	TRBD2	TGTGCCAGCAGCTTAGAAGGGACTAGCGGGAGGGATGATACGCAGTATTTT	CASSLEGTSGRDDTQYF
TRBJ2-7	NA	TRBV7-9	NA	TGTGCCAGCAGCATCTACTCCTACGAGCAGTACTTC	CASSIYSYEQYF
TRBJ1-2	NA	TRBV12-3/TRBV12-4	NA	TGTGCCAGCAGTCCCCGGACAGTTCATGGCTACACCTTC	CASSPRTVHGYTF
TRBJ2-2	NA	TRBV5-1	NA	TGCGCCAGCAGCTGGACCGGGACACTAAACACCGGGGAGCTGTTTTTT	CASSWTGTLNTGELFF
TRBJ2-7	NA	TRBV5-1	NA	TGCGCCACCCAGGCGGACCCTAGCTCCTACGAGCAGTACTTC	CATQADPSSYEQYF
TRBJ1-1	once	TRBV29-1	NA	TGCAGCGTTGAAGGACCCCTCAACACTGAAGCTTTCTTT	CSVEGPLNTEAFF
TRBJ2-3	few	TRBV6-2/TRBV6-3	TRBD2	TGTGCCAGCAGTTCAGGACTAGCGGGTTACACAGATACGCAGTATTTT	CASSSGLAGYTDTQYF
TRBJ1-2	NA	TRBV6-5	NA	TGTGCCAGCAGTTACTCGAGAACGGCAGGGAAGAGTGGCTACACCTTC	CASSYSRTAGKSGYTF
TRBJ1-5	NA	TRBV30	NA	TGTGCCTGGAACAGGAATAGCAATCAGCCCCAGCATTTT	CAWNRNSNQPQHF
TRBJ2-1	NA	TRBV6-2/TRBV6-3	NA	TGTGCCAGCAGTTCCGTCTCCAATGAGCAGTTCTTC	CASSSVSNEQFF
TRBJ2-1	NA	TRBV12-3/TRBV12-4	NA	TGTGCCAGCAGTCCGGCACCAATTAATGAGCAGTTCTTC	CASSPAPINEQFF
TRBJ1-4	NA	TRBV15	NA	TGTGCCACCAGCAGTCCCCGCCAGTTGGTTAATGAAAAACTGTTTTTT	CATSSPRQLVNEKLFF
TRBJ2-2	NA	TRBV7-8	TRBD1	TGTGCCAGCAGCTTTCGACAGGGTTTGGACACCGGGGAGCTGTTTTTT	CASSFRQGLDTGELFF
TRBJ2-3	NA	TRBV7-8	TRBD2	TGTGCCAGCAGCTTTCCTAGCGGGAGGCCTAGCACAGATACGCAGTATTTT	CASSFPSGRPSTDTQYF
TRBJ1-1	once	TRBV28	NA	TGTGCCAGCGGATTACAGGGTCGATCTGAAGCTTTCTTT	CASGLQGRSEAFF
TRBJ2-1	NA	TRBV5-1	TRBD2	TGCGCCAGCAGCCGGGGACTAGCGGGAGGTTACAATGAGCAGTTCTTC	CASSRGLAGGYNEQFF
TRBJ2-7	NA	TRBV28	TRBD2	TGTGCCAGCAGTTCCCGGACCGGGGGGGGCTACGAGCAGTACTTC	CASSSRTGGGYEQYF
TRBJ1-5	NA	TRBV28	TRBD1	TGTGCCAGCAGTTTACGGGACAGGGTCCATCAGCCCCAGCATTTT	CASSLRDRVHQPQHF
TRBJ2-1	NA	TRBV11-3	TRBD1	TGTGCCAGCAGCTTACACGTTGGGGACAGGGCAAACTACAATGAGCAGTTCTTC	CASSLHVGDRANYNEQFF
TRBJ2-7	NA	TRBV6-2/TRBV6-3	TRBD2	TGTGCCAGCAGTTACGGTAGCGGGAGGGCCTTTTTGTCCTACGAGCAGTACTTC	CASSYGSGRAFLSYEQYF
TRBJ1-1	NA	TRBV5-4	TRBD1	TGTGCCAGCAGCTCCGGGACAGGGGGTTCAATAGCTGAAGCTTTCTTT	CASSSGTGGSIAEAFF
TRBJ2-7	NA	TRBV5-1	TRBD1	TGCGCCAGCAGTACGACAGGGACCTACGAGCAGTACTTC	CASSTTGTYEQYF
TRBJ1-1	NA	TRBV7-2	NA	TGTGCCAGCAGCTTACCGAGCTCCATTCAAGCTTTCTTT	CASSLPSSIQAFF
TRBJ1-4	NA	TRBV7-9	NA	TGTGCCAGCAGCTCAGAGGCGGCAGGGGTGAAAAAACTGTTTTTT	CASSSEAAGVKKLFF
TRBJ1-1	NA	TRBV18	NA	TGTGCCAGCTCTCAACAGGAGAACACTGAAGCTTTCTTT	CASSQQENTEAFF
TRBJ1-5	many	TRBV7-9	NA	TGTGCCAGCAGCCCCTTGGGTGAGGGAAATCAGCCCCAGCATTTT	CASSPLGEGNQPQHF
TRBJ1-6	NA	TRBV4-1	TRBD1	TGCGCCAGCAGCCAAGGGGGGGCAGGGGGGATACATTCACCTCTCCACTTT	CASSQGGAGGIHSPLHF
TRBJ2-2	NA	TRBV11-3	TRBD1	TGTGCCAGCAGCCCGGGACAGGGGGGGAAAGTTACCGGGGAGCTGTTTTTT	CASSPGQGGKVTGELFF
TRBJ2-1	NA	TRBV28	TRBD1	TGTGCCAGCAGCCCAGCCGCCGGGACAGACTCCTACAATGAGCAGTTCTTC	CASSPAAGTDSYNEQFF
TRBJ2-2	NA	TRBV14	NA	TGTGCCAGCAGCCTGATAGACTCGAACACCGGGGAGCTGTTTTTT	CASSLIDSNTGELFF
TRBJ2-1	few	TRBV7-8	NA	TGTGCCAGCAGCTTAGTGGCGCAGTACAATGAGCAGTTCTTC	CASSLVAQYNEQFF
TRBJ2-7	NA	TRBV19	NA	TGTGCCAGTAGTGTTAGCGGACCGGGCTACGAGCAGTACTTC	CASSVSGPGYEQYF
TRBJ2-5	NA	TRBV28	NA	TGTGCCAGCAGTTTTTTGGGACAAGAGACCCAGTACTTC	CASSFLGQETQYF
TRBJ2-1	NA	TRBV7-7	TRBD2	TGTGCCAGCAGCCGCAGAGCGGGAGGTAACAATGAGCAGTTCTTC	CASSRRAGGNNEQFF
TRBJ1-2	NA	TRBV7-2	NA	TGTGCCAGCAGCCGCCGGGCCCCGAGTGGCTACACCTTC	CASSRRAPSGYTF
TRBJ2-2	NA	TRBV5-1	NA	TGCGCCAGCAGCTGGTCCGACAGGAACACCGGGGAGCTGTTTTTT	CASSWSDRNTGELFF
TRBJ1-6	NA	TRBV15	TRBD1	TGTGCCACCAGCAGAGACAGGGGGCCTTCACCCCTCCACTTT	CATSRDRGPSPLHF
TRBJ1-3	NA	TRBV6-5	NA	TGTGCCAGCAGTTACGACGGGACGTCTGGAAACACCATATATTTT	CASSYDGTSGNTIYF
TRBJ2-7	NA	TRBV6-2/TRBV6-3	NA	TGTGCCAGCAGTTACCGCTCCGGGACGTTGGCCTACGAGCAGTACTTC	CASSYRSGTLAYEQYF
TRBJ1-4	NA	TRBV5-8	TRBD1	TGTGCCAGCAGCTTGGACAGGGGGCAAAAAAAACTGTTTTTT	CASSLDRGQKKLFF
TRBJ2-2	NA	TRBV19	NA	TGTGCCAGTAGTCTGCCCCCGGGAGCTTCATCGAACACCGGGGAGCTGTTTTTT	CASSLPPGASSNTGELFF
TRBJ2-7	NA	TRBV24-1	TRBD2	TGTGCCACCAGTGATTCTAGCGGGAGCGACGAGCAGTACTTC	CATSDSSGSDEQYF
TRBJ2-5	once	TRBV28	NA	TGTGCCAGCAGTTTGGTTGGACTTCGGGAGACCCAGTACTTC	CASSLVGLRETQYF
TRBJ1-1	NA	TRBV18	NA	TGTGCCAGCTCACCCCAGGGGAGGGGATACACTGAAGCTTTCTTT	CASSPQGRGYTEAFF
TRBJ2-3	once	TRBV4-3	TRBD1	TGCGCCAGCAGCCAAGAAGTCCGACAGGGGGCTGACGGCACAGATACGCAGTATTTT	CASSQEVRQGADGTDTQYF